This T cell receptor (beta chain) was found in a study of breast tumors, draining lymph nodes, adjacent tissues. Study-wide results and limits: Compared with basal-like, luminal-like tumors shared significantly more repertoire with nontumor tissue. That most tumor T cells come from lymph nodes remained unproven. Tumor TCR diversity was below lymph nodes but above nontumor tissue. Findings are consistent with lymph node origin and intratumoral expansion of most tumor T cells.

Germline lookup yields CDR1 SNHLY and CDR2 FYNNEI. The CDR3 is 13 residues long. Trimming at V came to 8 bases and at J to 6 bases, leaving 7 bases not matched to a gene. Using its own MiXCR run on the multiplex PCR reads, TCRdb lists one record per CDR3 protein. The sample lists about 180,000 distinct CDR3 sequences; 30% to 35% were seen once. Breast cancer patients provided tissue from their axillary draining lymph nodes. This clonotype has ten or more counts. Its target is not known. The source of this sequence is a female donor with breast cancer. Some clones in this sample may be carry-over from other donors' samples. This chain joins TRBV2 and TRBJ1-1; 9 bases match TRBD1. The sequencing input was axillary lymph node tissue. The CDR3 coding sequence is TGTGCCAGCCGGACAGGGGAAAGGTCTGAAGCTTTCTTT. Amino acid sequence: CASRTGERSEAFF.